The 27 T cell receptor beta chains reported below all come from one sample, sequenced in a study of T cell repertoires in cytomegalovirus infection. TCRdb fed the reads into MiXCR, producing one record per CDR3 protein. The sample has roughly 200,000 distinct CDR3 sequences, 9.5% seen once. Sequenced material: PBMCs. These receptors came from a human donor in good health (CMV status not recorded). Some clones in this sample may be carry-over from other donors' samples.

Many counts were recorded for this clonotype. This chain connects TRBV7-2 to TRBJ2-7; TRBD1 might be the D (6 bases). The CDR3 covers 13 residues. CDR1 is SGHTA and CDR2 is FQGNSA in the germline V gene. Trimming removed 5 bases from V and 6 bases from J, with 14 bases in between. CDR3 DNA sequence: TGTGCCAGCAGCCAACAGGGCCCGGGCGAGCAGTACTTC. Translation gives CASSQQGPGEQYF.

Ten or more counts support this clonotype. The chain couples TRBV7-2 to TRBJ1-5; D uncertain. Germline values: CDR1 SGHTA, CDR2 FQGNSA. The CDR3 is made up of 14 amino acids. Trimming cost V 5 bases and J 2 bases, with 10 bases left between them. CDR3 loop: CASSPGSRNQPQHF. CDR3 DNA: TGTGCCAGCAGCCCGGGGTCCCGCAATCAGCCCCAGCATTTT. Filled out from reference TRBV7-2 and TRBJ1-5, the complete variable domain reads GAGVSQSPSNKVTEKGKDVELRCDPISGHTALYWYRQSLGQGLEFLIYFQGNSAPDKSGLPSDRFSAERTGGSVSTLTIQRTQQEDSAVYLCASSPGSRNQPQHFGDGTRLSIL.

This clonotype has just a few counts. The rearrangement links TRBV27 to TRBJ2-1, with TRBD1 identical over 9 bases. The CDR3 loop spans 17 amino acids. The germline V gene has CDR1 MNHEY and CDR2 SMNVEV (reference sequence). Germline trimming cut 6 bases from V and 2 bases from J; bases unmatched to any gene: 11. As DNA, the CDR3 is TGTGCCAGCAGCGGGACAGGGTCGAGGATCGCCTACAATGAGCAGTTCTTC. This sequence encodes CASSGTGSRIAYNEQFF.

On this clonotype: This sequence may be a read error, since a much larger clone differs from it by one base. This sequence joins TRBV7-8 and TRBJ2-3, with a weak D call TRBD2 (7 bases). The V gene's germline CDR1 is SGHVS and CDR2 FQNEAQ. The CDR3 consists of 16 residues. The CDR3 region is CASGPRGPPSTDTQDF. In DNA, the CDR3 is TGTGCCAGCGGCCCGCGGGGGCCCCCCAGCACAGATACGCAGGATTTT.

This clonotype was observed many times. The chain couples TRBV7-2 to TRBJ1-6, with a tentative D call TRBD1 (6 bases). Germline V gene data show CDR1 as SGHTA and CDR2 as FQGNSA. V was pared by 4 bases and J by 9 bases, with 19 bases between. The CDR3 runs to 16 residues. The CDR3 coding sequence is TGTGCCAGCAGCTCGACTGACAGGCGACCCTTTTCACCCCTCCACTTT. As protein: CASSSTDRRPFSPLHF.

This clonotype showed up just a few times. J is TRBJ2-7 and V is TRBV6-5, with D unresolved. From germline, CDR1 is MNHEY and CDR2 SVGAGI. Trimming left V 1 base short and J 8 bases short, with 15 bases between. The CDR3 contains 14 residues. The CDR3 bases are TGTGCCAGCAGTTACTTTTTGCAGTCTGGGCAGCAGTACTTC. Protein sequence: CASSYFLQSGQQYF.

Only a few counts were recorded for this clonotype. The chain is built from TRBV5-4 and TRBJ1-2; D call uncertain. The ends were cut back, 3 bases at V and 8 bases at J, with 14 bases in the middle. Germline assignment: CDR1 SGHNT and CDR2 YYREEE (reference sequence). The CDR3 is 13 residues long. The CDR3 coding sequence is TGTGCCAGCAGCTCACCAGACCAGTTGGGCTACACCTTC. It specifies CASSSPDQLGYTF.

This clonotype came up many times. V is TRBV25-1 and J is TRBJ1-2; 8 bases align to TRBD1. The CDR3 has 11 amino acids. The germline CDR1 and CDR2 sequences are MGHDK and SYGVNS. The V gene end was trimmed by 4 bases and the J gene end by 11 bases; junction bases not matched to a gene: 3. The CDR3 spells CASSGDRSYTF. The CDR3 DNA reads TGTGCCAGCAGTGGGGACAGGTCTTACACCTTC.

Ten or more counts support this clonotype. J is TRBJ2-7 and V is TRBV7-2; 10 bases align to TRBD2. V dropped 1 base and J dropped 5; count of bases not matched to a gene: 14. This CDR3 is 18 amino acids long. CDR1 is SGHTA, CDR2 FQGNSA, per germline. CDR3 nucleotide sequence: TGTGCCAGCAGCTTAGTTCCGCGGGCTAGCGGGAGAGGAGACGAGCAGTACTTC. Residues: CASSLVPRASGRGDEQYF.

This clonotype came up many times. The chain employs TRBV11-2 and TRBJ2-7; 10 nucleotides agree with TRBD2. CDR3 length: 16 residues. CDR1 SGHAT and CDR2 FQNNGV come from the germline V gene. Trimming took 5 bases from V and 0 from J; bases not matched to a gene: 7. The CDR3 region is CASSLGGLAISYEQYF. CDR3 in DNA: TGTGCCAGCAGCCTAGGGGGACTAGCGATCTCCTACGAGCAGTACTTC.

In its sample, this clonotype was seen a few times. The chain employs TRBV28 and TRBJ2-5; either TRBD1 or TRBD2 may fit D (5 bases each). Germline values: CDR1 MDHEN, CDR2 SYDVKM. Deletions cut 2 bases from V and 9 bases from J, with 19 bases between. There are 15 residues in the CDR3. CDR3 protein: CASSLRGDPFKSQYF. The CDR3 DNA reads as TGTGCCAGCAGTTTACGTGGGGACCCCTTTAAGTCCCAGTACTTC.

J is TRBJ1-3 and V is TRBV5-1, with 7 positions matching TRBD1. CDR3 length: 14 amino acids. Germline lookup yields CDR1 SGHRS and CDR2 YFSETQ. V was pared by 5 bases and J by 4 bases, with 6 bases of the junction left unmatched. CDR3 region: CASRQGTGGNTIYF. The CDR3 region has the DNA TGCGCCAGCAGACAGGGGACGGGAGGAAACACCATATATTTT. The full variable domain, completed using reference TRBV5-1 and TRBJ1-3, is KAGVTQTPRYLIKTRGQQVTLSCSPISGHRSVSWYQQTPGQGLQFLFEYFSETQRNKGNFPGRFSGRQFSNSRSEMNVSTLELGDSALYLCASRQGTGGNTIYFGEGSWLTVV.

Comment on this clonotype: A read error may explain this, as a much larger clone is one base away. The chain uses TRBV18 and TRBJ1-6; D is uncertain. The V end was cut by 3 bases, the J end by 4 bases, with 13 bases between. From germline, CDR1 is KGHSH and CDR2 LQKENI. The CDR3 covers 16 residues. The CDR3 DNA follows: TGTGCCAGCTCACCCGGGAAAGCCTCTTATAATTCACCCCTCCACTTT. Translation: CASSPGKASYNSPLHF.

This clonotype was seen more than once but under ten times. The chain recombines TRBV5-1 with TRBJ2-3; D call uncertain. Between the trimmed V and J ends, which lost 5 bases and 2 bases, there was a span of 12 bases. The CDR3 length is 14 residues. Germline V lookup: CDR1 SGHRS, CDR2 YFSETQ. In DNA form, the CDR3 reads TGCGCCAGCAGAATCAGCCAGGTCACAGATACGCAGTATTTT. Protein product: CASRISQVTDTQYF. The full variable domain, with the rest looked up from reference TRBV5-1 and TRBJ2-3, is KAGVTQTPRYLIKTRGQQVTLSCSPISGHRSVSWYQQTPGQGLQFLFEYFSETQRNKGNFPGRFSGRQFSNSRSEMNVSTLELGDSALYLCASRISQVTDTQYFGPGTRLTVL.

A word on this clonotype: A much larger clone lies a single base off, so this may be a read error. This sequence joins TRBV5-3 and TRBJ2-7; TRBD2 matches 10 bases. TRBV5-3 is designated an ORF whose function remains uncertain. The CDR3 is 13 amino acids. The CDR3 sequence is CASSLRLAGEQYV. CDR3 in DNA: TGTGCCAGCAGCTTGCGACTAGCGGGCGAGCAGTACGTC.

This clonotype has just a few counts. The rearrangement links TRBV3-1 to TRBJ2-3; 9 bases line up with TRBD1. CDR3 length equals 15 residues. V dropped 4 bases and J dropped 6; count of bases not matched to a gene: 8. CDR1 is LGHDT and CDR2 is YNNKEL in the germline V gene (reference sequence). The CDR3 DNA sequence: TGTGCCAGCAGCCGAAGACAGGGGGGATCGGATACGCAGTATTTT. Protein: CASSRRQGGSDTQYF.

This clonotype was picked up many times. CDR3 sequence reads: CASSLGELRRLAGVEQYF. CDR3 in DNA: TGTGCCAGCAGCTTGGGCGAGCTGCGAAGACTAGCGGGAGTCGAGCAGTACTTC. The rearrangement links TRBV5-6 to TRBJ2-7, with 12 bases identical to TRBD2. V was clipped by 0 bases and J by 6 bases; unmatched bases: 13. The germline V gene has CDR1 SGHDT and CDR2 YYEEEE. This CDR3 region has 18 residues.

This clonotype was observed many times. The V gene is TRBV6-6, the J gene TRBJ2-7; 12 nucleotides align to TRBD2. With V trimmed by 5 bases and J by 5 bases, 7 bases remained unmatched. Per germline, CDR1 MNHNY and CDR2 SVGAGI (reference sequence). The CDR3 sequence is 15 residues long. This CDR3 is CASSRRLAGENEQYF. CDR3 coding DNA: TGTGCCAGCAGTCGGAGACTAGCGGGGGAGAACGAGCAGTACTTC.

This clonotype was seen at least ten times. The chain couples TRBV12-3 or TRBV12-4 to TRBJ2-2, with TRBD2 matching over 10 bases. With 4 bases clipped from V and 2 bases from J, the junction kept 4 bases outside the gene matches. This CDR3 is built from 16 residues. The DNA for the CDR3 is TGTGCCAGCAGTTCGAGGACTAGCGGAAACACCGGGGAGCTGTTTTTT. Protein sequence: CASSSRTSGNTGELFF.

The table lists this clonotype with a few counts. The rearrangement uses TRBV24-1 and TRBJ2-5; a possible D gene is TRBD1 (6 bases). V dropped 3 bases and J dropped 5 bases, with 12 bases sitting between them. CDR3 length: 14 amino acids. Germline values: CDR1 KGHDR, CDR2 SFDVKD. CDR3 residues: CATSDQGMKETQYF. CDR3 nucleotide sequence: TGTGCCACCAGTGATCAGGGGATGAAGGAGACCCAGTACTTC.

This clonotype was picked up many times. The V call is TRBV12-3 or TRBV12-4, the J call TRBJ1-1; D not resolved. The CDR3 sequence is 14 residues long. Trimming took 6 bases from V and 3 from J, leaving 14 bases between them. In DNA form, the CDR3 reads TGTGCCAGCAGCCGCTTTACAGTTGACACTGAAGCTTTCTTT. Its translation: CASSRFTVDTEAFF.

This clonotype appeared many times. This sequence joins TRBV28 and TRBJ1-1, with D perhaps matching TRBD1 (5 bases). Germline V gene sequence: CDR1 MDHEN, CDR2 SYDVKM. The CDR3 runs to 14 residues. V gave up 6 bases and J gave up 4 bases, with 15 bases separating them. CDR3 bases: TGTGCCAGCAGCAGCACAGGCAATGGCACTGAAGCTTTCTTT. Its protein is CASSSTGNGTEAFF.

This clonotype was seen more than once but under ten times. The chain employs TRBV29-1 and TRBJ2-5; tentatively, D is TRBD2 (6 bases). CDR3 size: 15 residues. The ends were cut back, 3 bases at V and 5 bases at J, with 19 bases in the middle. CDR1 and CDR2 (germline): SQVTM, ANQGSEA. The CDR3 loop reads CSVEGQGGGRETQYF. The CDR3 bases are TGCAGCGTTGAGGGGCAGGGAGGAGGCCGGGAGACCCAGTACTTC.

This clonotype was seen only a few times. The CDR3, as DNA: TGTGCCAGCCGGGACAGCAGACTGAACACTGAAGCTTTCTTT. Amino acid sequence: CASRDSRLNTEAFF. The rearrangement links TRBV19 to TRBJ1-1; 7 bases match TRBD1. V was pared by 9 bases and J by 0 bases, with 7 bases of the junction left unmatched. The CDR3 spans 14 residues. The germline gives CDR1 LNHDA, CDR2 SQIVND (reference sequence).

The sample holds many counts of this clonotype. This chain joins TRBV6-2 or TRBV6-3 and TRBJ2-3, with 10 bases that match TRBD2. CDR1 is MNHEY, CDR2 SVGEGT, per germline. V trimming: 5 bases; J trimming: 11 bases; junction bases outside the gene matches: 19. The CDR3 loop spans 17 amino acids. CDR3 nucleotides: TGTGCCAGCAGTCCCCGACTGAGCGGGAGGGCCCCCCTGGAGCAGTATTTT. It codes for CASSPRLSGRAPLEQYF.

This clonotype turned up a few times. The V call is TRBV7-9, the J call TRBJ2-1; D may be TRBD2 (6 bases). The germline V and J ends were trimmed by 4 bases and 3 bases, with 10 bases remaining between them. The CDR3 is made up of 14 amino acids. Per germline, CDR1 SEHNR and CDR2 FQNEAQ (reference sequence). The CDR3, as DNA: TGTGCCAGCAGCTCACCGGAGGGCTACAATGAGCAGTTCTTC. It codes for CASSSPEGYNEQFF.

This clonotype was found a few times. V gene TRBV20-1 combines with J gene TRBJ2-5; the D is unclear. The CDR3 loop spans 14 amino acids. Deletions cut 6 bases from V and 0 bases from J, with 14 bases between. Germline V lookup: CDR1 DFQATT, CDR2 SNEGSKA (reference sequence). The CDR3 coding sequence is TGCAGTGCAACCCCTGGCGGAAACCAAGAGACCCAGTACTTC. This gives the protein CSATPGGNQETQYF.